Below are 27 T cell receptor beta chains sequenced from a single sample in a study of somatic mutations in cytotoxic T cells in rheumatoid arthritis. Method: immunoSEQ multiplex PCR; TCRdb's copy keeps in-frame clones and lacks some. Here the sample spans 16,000 or so clones, around three quarters being singletons. Sequencing was done on a sample of CD8+ T cells sorted from blood. The receptors stem from an adult with rheumatoid arthritis.

This chain joins TRBV5-6 and TRBJ2-3, with D hard to call. Trimming removed 1 base at V and 0 bases at J, with 15 bases between. The CDR3 covers 17 residues. CDR1 is SGHDT, CDR2 YYEEEE, per germline. CDR3 in amino acids: CASSLRRVEPSTDTQYF. Written as DNA, the CDR3 is TGTGCCAGCAGCTTGCGCCGGGTGGAGCCTAGCACAGATACGCAGTATTTT. The complete variable domain, with remaining parts taken from reference TRBV5-6 and TRBJ2-3, reads DAGVTQSPTHLIKTRGQQVTLRCSPKSGHDTVSWYQQALGQGPQFIFQYYEEEERQRGNFPDRFSGHQFPNYSSELNVNALLLGDSALYLCASSLRRVEPSTDTQYFGPGTRLTVL.

V is TRBV7-9 and J is TRBJ2-7, with a tentative D call TRBD2 (6 bases). This CDR3 comprises 17 residues. Trimming took 5 bases from V and 5 from J, leaving 25 bases between them. Germline loops: CDR1 SEHNR, CDR2 FQNEAQ (reference sequence). This chain's CDR3 is CASSPMVSGLSVHEQYF. CDR3 coding DNA: TGTGCCAGCAGCCCCATGGTATCGGGACTCAGTGTCCACGAGCAGTACTTC.

V gene TRBV7-2 combines with J gene TRBJ2-7, with 10 bases lining up with TRBD1. Germline CDR1 reads SGHTA; CDR2 reads FQGNSA. With V trimmed by 6 bases and J by 2 bases, 13 bases remained unmatched. The CDR3 is 17 amino acids. In nucleotides, the CDR3 is TGTGCCAGCAGTTCCACCCCCGGACAGGGGGTCCCCTACGAGCAGTACTTC. Protein: CASSSTPGQGVPYEQYF. The full variable domain, its missing parts supplied by reference TRBV7-2 and TRBJ2-7, is GAGVSQSPSNKVTEKGKDVELRCDPISGHTALYWYRQSLGQGLEFLIYFQGNSAPDKSGLPSDRFSAERTGGSVSTLTIQRTQQEDSAVYLCASSSTPGQGVPYEQYFGPGTRLTVT.

In this sample, this clone turned up a few times. The chain carries TRBV7-9 and TRBJ2-7, with 9 bases identical to TRBD2. With V trimmed by 1 base and J by 2 bases, 3 bases remained unmatched. Germline loops: CDR1 SEHNR, CDR2 FQNEAQ (reference sequence). The CDR3 is 15 residues long. CDR3 in amino acids: CASSLGGGGAYEQYF. As DNA, the CDR3 is TGTGCCAGCAGCTTAGGCGGCGGGGGGGCCTACGAGCAGTACTTC.

CDR3 sequence (DNA): TGTGCCAGCAGCTTAGGATTCCGACCGGGACAGGGGGTCTATGGCTACACCTTC. This gives the protein CASSLGFRPGQGVYGYTF. V is TRBV7-9 and J is TRBJ1-2; 11 nucleotides match TRBD1. The V gene end was trimmed by 1 base and the J gene end by 4 bases; junction bases not matched to a gene: 11. Germline V gene data show CDR1 as SEHNR and CDR2 as FQNEAQ (reference sequence). The CDR3 extends over 18 amino acids.

The gene calls are TRBV30 and TRBJ1-5, with D perhaps matching TRBD1 (5 bases). The CDR3 covers 14 residues. V was shortened by 3 bases and J by 0 bases, with 9 bases between the two germline ends. Germline CDR1 GTSNPN, CDR2 SVGIG (reference sequence). Here the CDR3 reads CAWSSGGSNQPQHF. CDR3 DNA sequence: TGTGCCTGGAGCTCGGGGGGTAGCAATCAGCCCCAGCATTTT.

In its sample, this clone is medium-sized. The chain uses TRBV5-6 and TRBJ1-2; unclear D gene. Deletions cut 1 base from V and 1 base from J, with 11 bases between. Germline lookup yields CDR1 SGHDT and CDR2 YYEEEE. The CDR3 contains 15 residues. The CDR3: CASSLRKGYNYGYTF. In nucleotides, the CDR3 is TGTGCCAGCAGCTTGCGAAAGGGCTATAACTATGGCTACACCTTC.

This clone was seen only once. V and J are TRBV5-1 and TRBJ2-1; D ambiguous. V gave up 0 bases and J gave up 10 bases, with 8 bases separating them. CDR1 is SGHRS and CDR2 is YFSETQ in the germline V gene. The CDR3 is 12 residues long. The CDR3 reads CASSLDFREQFF. CDR3 in DNA: TGCGCCAGCAGCTTGGACTTCAGGGAGCAGTTCTTC.

The chain employs TRBV29-1 and TRBJ1-2; maybe TRBD1 (6 bases). The CDR3 extends over 14 amino acids. Trimming stripped 6 bases from V and 0 bases from J, with 14 bases between. CDR1 SQVTM and CDR2 ANQGSEA come from the germline V gene. CDR3 bases: TGCAGCGTCGGCCGGGACATCTCTAACTATGGCTACACCTTC. It encodes CSVGRDISNYGYTF.

This rearrangement joins TRBV14 to TRBJ1-2; unclear D gene. The V end was cut by 2 bases, the J end by 3 bases, with 13 bases between. Germline V lookup: CDR1 SGHDN, CDR2 FVKESK. This CDR3 contains 15 residues. The CDR3 DNA follows: TGTGCCAGCAGCCAATATCACGGGTTTGACTATGGCTACACCTTC. Translation gives CASSQYHGFDYGYTF.

This clone has only one observation. The chain couples TRBV7-2 to TRBJ1-2; a possible D gene is TRBD1 (5 bases). V lost 7 bases, J lost 7 bases, and 13 bases lay in between. There are 12 residues in the CDR3. CDR1 is SGHTA, CDR2 FQGNSA, per germline. The CDR3 loop is CASNQGIRGYTF. CDR3 coding DNA: TGTGCCAGCAACCAGGGTATTCGTGGCTACACCTTC. Looking up the rest from reference TRBV7-2 and TRBJ1-2 gives the full variable domain: GAGVSQSPSNKVTEKGKDVELRCDPISGHTALYWYRQSLGQGLEFLIYFQGNSAPDKSGLPSDRFSAERTGGSVSTLTIQRTQQEDSAVYLCASNQGIRGYTFGSGTRLTVV.

This clone was found a few times. This chain joins TRBV5-1 and TRBJ2-7; D not resolved. Germline CDR1 is SGHRS and CDR2 is YFSETQ. V was clipped by 6 bases and J by 5 bases, with 18 bases between them. The CDR3 contains 14 residues. CDR3 sequence (DNA): TGCGCCAGCAAGACGGCAGTAGGCCCCGACGAGCAGTACTTC. This encodes CASKTAVGPDEQYF.

This rearrangement joins TRBV6-4 to TRBJ2-1; maybe TRBD2 (7 bases). The CDR3 spans 15 residues. V lost 6 bases and J 6 bases, leaving 18 bases between the germline ends. Germline CDR1 reads MRHNA; CDR2 reads SNTAGT. The CDR3 reads CASRTLGGGSNEQFF. CDR3 coding DNA: TGTGCCAGCAGAACGCTAGGGGGAGGGTCCAATGAGCAGTTCTTC.

By frequency in the sample, this clone is medium-sized (0.01 to 0.1%). The chain employs TRBV5-1 and TRBJ2-3, with TRBD1 identical over 9 bases. This CDR3 region has 15 residues. V trimming: 2 bases; J trimming: 6 bases; junction bases outside the gene matches: 7. Germline-derived CDR1 and CDR2 are SGHRS and YFSETQ. CDR3 DNA: TGCGCCAGCAGCTTAGAAGGGACAGGGTGGGATACGCAGTATTTT. Residues: CASSLEGTGWDTQYF.

This clone appeared once. This chain uses TRBV14 with TRBJ2-7, with 9 bases fitting TRBD1. The germline CDR1 and CDR2 sequences are SGHDN and FVKESK. Unmatched junction bases numbered 7, after V lost 0 bases and J lost 4 bases. This CDR3 is built from 16 residues. The CDR3 DNA is TGTGCCAGCAGCCAAGAAGGCGGGACAGGGTGGTACGAGCAGTACTTC. Protein product: CASSQEGGTGWYEQYF.

The chain links TRBV2 to TRBJ1-4; TRBD1 aligns across 10 bases. CDR1 SNHLY and CDR2 FYNNEI come from the germline V gene. The CDR3 spans 13 residues. The J segment lost 8 bases and the V segment lost 8 bases, leaving 5 bases of the junction unmatched. The CDR3 DNA reads TGTGCCAGCCGACAGGGGGCAGGGGAAAAACTGTTTTTT. The encoded protein is CASRQGAGEKLFF.

This clone was detected once. The chain couples TRBV27 to TRBJ1-2; D is unclear. Trimming took off 0 bases at V and 6 bases at J, with 11 bases between the two ends. Germline CDR1 MNHEY, CDR2 SMNVEV (reference sequence). CDR3 length equals 14 residues. CDR3 nucleotides: TGTGCCAGCAGTTTATCGACCCTCCAAGATGGCTACACCTTC. Amino acid sequence: CASSLSTLQDGYTF.

The chain combines TRBV7-8 with TRBJ2-7; a weak D match, TRBD2 (6 bases). Germline-derived CDR1 and CDR2 are SGHVS and FQNEAQ. This CDR3 is built from 14 residues. The germline V and J ends were trimmed by 5 bases and 3 bases, with 14 bases remaining between them. The CDR3 DNA is TGTGCCAGCAGCCCTACAGGACTAAACTACGAGCAGTACTTC. It is translated as CASSPTGLNYEQYF.

A few counts support this clone. The V and J genes are TRBV9 and TRBJ1-1, with TRBD1 identical over 7 bases. The CDR3 length is 15 residues. CDR1 SGDLS and CDR2 YYNGEE come from the germline V gene. V was clipped by 2 bases and J by 3 bases; unmatched bases: 7. The CDR3 nucleotides are TGTGCCAGCAGCGTCTCCAGGGGGGCGGACACTGAAGCTTTCTTT. As protein: CASSVSRGADTEAFF.

The CDR3 loop reads CASSPEDRNYGYTF. Here the CDR3 DNA reads TGTGCCAGCAGCCCAGAGGACAGGAACTATGGCTACACCTTC. The chain links TRBV7-6 to TRBJ1-2; the match to TRBD1 covers 7 bases. The CDR3 runs 14 residues. Germline CDR1 and CDR2: SGHVS and FNYEAQ. Trimming cost V 5 bases and J 2 bases; bases outside gene matches: 5.

This chain links TRBV27 with TRBJ2-7, with a weak D call TRBD2 (6 bases). The CDR3 contains 17 residues. Germline V CDR1 and CDR2: MNHEY, SMNVEV (reference sequence). The V gene lost 1 base and the J gene lost 4 bases, with 20 bases spanning the gap. The CDR3 region has the DNA TGTGCCAGCAGTTTATTGACAGCCGGAGGGCCCTCTTACGAGCAGTACTTC. Protein sequence: CASSLLTAGGPSYEQYF.

This clone came up a few times. The rearrangement uses TRBV7-9 and TRBJ1-1; perhaps TRBD1 as D (5 bases). Germline V gene lookup returns CDR1 SEHNR and CDR2 FQNEAQ (reference sequence). V was shortened by 4 bases and J by 11 bases, with 17 bases between the two germline ends. There are 13 residues in the CDR3. The CDR3 region is CASSSRDAEGAFF. The CDR3 bases are TGTGCCAGCAGCTCCAGGGACGCCGAGGGTGCTTTCTTT.

CDR3 loop: CASSPSGGAEQYF. Here the CDR3 DNA reads TGTGCCAGCAGCCCTAGCGGGGGAGCCGAGCAGTACTTC. The chain uses TRBV5-6 and TRBJ2-7; TRBD2 aligns across 10 bases. This CDR3 region has 13 residues. V shed 4 bases, J shed 6 bases, and the junction held 4 bases outside the gene matches. Per the germline V gene, CDR1 is SGHDT and CDR2 is YYEEEE.

This chain uses TRBV11-1 with TRBJ2-7, with 9 bases identical to TRBD1. This CDR3 is built from 15 residues. The junction had 11 bases not matched to a gene; V was cut back by 5 bases and J by 6 bases. Germline CDR1 reads SGHAT; CDR2 reads FQDESV (reference sequence). As DNA, the CDR3 is TGTGCCAGCAGCCCCCGGGACAGGGTTCTGTTCGAGCAGTACTTC. It codes for CASSPRDRVLFEQYF.

The V gene is TRBV7-6, the J gene TRBJ2-5; TRBD2 might be the D (6 bases). The germline V gene has CDR1 SGHVS and CDR2 FNYEAQ. This CDR3 region has 14 residues. V shed 5 bases and J shed 2 bases, with 12 bases lying between them. The CDR3 DNA is TGTGCCAGCAGCCACCCTGGGGGGCAAGAGACCCAGTACTTC. This translates into CASSHPGGQETQYF.

J is TRBJ2-1 and V is TRBV14; 11 bases map to TRBD2. J gave up 5 bases and V 3 bases, and 3 bases lay outside the gene matches. Germline CDR1 SGHDN, CDR2 FVKESK. CDR3 length: 15 amino acids. CDR3 protein: CASSHRLAGHNEQFF. CDR3 coding DNA: TGTGCCAGCAGCCACCGACTAGCGGGGCACAATGAGCAGTTCTTC.

V usage is TRBV5-4 and J usage is TRBJ2-7, with D tentatively TRBD1 or TRBD2 (5 bases each). The CDR3 runs 15 residues. From germline, CDR1 is SGHNT and CDR2 YYREEE (reference sequence). Trimming took off 3 bases at V and 1 base at J, with 14 bases between the two ends. The CDR3 reads CASSWGMLGSYEQYF. CDR3 in DNA: TGTGCCAGCAGCTGGGGGATGTTGGGGTCCTACGAGCAGTACTTC. The full variable domain, its missing parts supplied by reference TRBV5-4 and TRBJ2-7, is ETGVTQSPTHLIKTRGQQVTLRCSSQSGHNTVSWYQQALGQGPQFIFQYYREEENGRGNFPPRFSGLQFPNYSSELNVNALELDDSALYLCASSWGMLGSYEQYFGPGTRLTVT.